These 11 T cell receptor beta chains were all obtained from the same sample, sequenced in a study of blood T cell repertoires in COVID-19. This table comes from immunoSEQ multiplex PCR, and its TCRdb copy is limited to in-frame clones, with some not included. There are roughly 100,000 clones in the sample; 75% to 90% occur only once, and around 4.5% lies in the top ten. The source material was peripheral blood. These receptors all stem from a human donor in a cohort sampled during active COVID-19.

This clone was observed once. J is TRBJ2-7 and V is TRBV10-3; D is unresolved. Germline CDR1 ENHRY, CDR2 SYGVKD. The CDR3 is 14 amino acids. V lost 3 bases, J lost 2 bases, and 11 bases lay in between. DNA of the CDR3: TGTGCCATCAGTGAACCGACATATACCTACGAGCAGTACTTC. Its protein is CAISEPTYTYEQYF.

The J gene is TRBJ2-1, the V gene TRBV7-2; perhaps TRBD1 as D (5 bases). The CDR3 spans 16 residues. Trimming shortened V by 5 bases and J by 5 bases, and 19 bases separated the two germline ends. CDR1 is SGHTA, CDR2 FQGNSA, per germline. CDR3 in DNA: TGTGCCAGCAGCATAACCCTGGGTGCAGGGAACAATGAGCAGTTCTTC. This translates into CASSITLGAGNNEQFF.

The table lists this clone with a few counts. The CDR3 spells CASSEGLGWGQGGRQPQHF. The CDR3, as DNA: TGTGCCAGCAGTGAAGGCCTTGGTTGGGGACAGGGAGGAAGACAGCCCCAGCATTTT. The chain recombines TRBV2 with TRBJ1-5; the match to TRBD1 covers 9 bases. The CDR3 is 19 amino acids. Germline values: CDR1 SNHLY, CDR2 FYNNEI. With 1 base clipped from V and 7 bases from J, the junction kept 17 bases outside the gene matches.

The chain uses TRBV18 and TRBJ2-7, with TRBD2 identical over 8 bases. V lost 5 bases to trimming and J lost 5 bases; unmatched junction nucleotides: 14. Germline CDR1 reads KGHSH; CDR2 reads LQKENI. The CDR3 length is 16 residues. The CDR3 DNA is TGTGCCAGCTCATCGACCCGGACTAGCTCTGGCCACGAGCAGTACTTC. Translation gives CASSSTRTSSGHEQYF. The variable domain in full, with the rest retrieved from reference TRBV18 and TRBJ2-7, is NAGVMQNPRHLVRRRGQEARLRCSPMKGHSHVYWYRQLPEEGLKFMVYLQKENIIDESGMPKERFSAEFPKEGPSILRIQQVVRGDSAAYFCASSSTRTSSGHEQYFGPGTRLTVT.

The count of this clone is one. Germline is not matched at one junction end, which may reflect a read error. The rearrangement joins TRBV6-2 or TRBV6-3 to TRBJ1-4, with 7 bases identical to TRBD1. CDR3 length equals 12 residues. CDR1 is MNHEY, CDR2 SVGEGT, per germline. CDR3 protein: CASSTIPGQPFF. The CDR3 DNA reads TGTGCCAGCAGTACAATTCCGGGACAGCCTTTCTTT.

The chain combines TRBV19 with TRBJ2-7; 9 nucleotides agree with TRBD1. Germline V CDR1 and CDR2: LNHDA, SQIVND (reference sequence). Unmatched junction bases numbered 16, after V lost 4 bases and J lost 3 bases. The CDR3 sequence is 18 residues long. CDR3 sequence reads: CASSTPTQGARSFYEQYF. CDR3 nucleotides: TGTGCCAGTAGTACGCCCACACAGGGGGCAAGGAGTTTCTACGAGCAGTACTTC.

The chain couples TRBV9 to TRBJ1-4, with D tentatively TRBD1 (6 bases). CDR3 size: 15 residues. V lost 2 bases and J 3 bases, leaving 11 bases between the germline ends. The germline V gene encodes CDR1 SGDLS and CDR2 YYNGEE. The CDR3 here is CASSVFRGSNEKLFF. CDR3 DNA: TGTGCCAGCAGCGTCTTCAGGGGTTCTAATGAAAAACTGTTTTTT.

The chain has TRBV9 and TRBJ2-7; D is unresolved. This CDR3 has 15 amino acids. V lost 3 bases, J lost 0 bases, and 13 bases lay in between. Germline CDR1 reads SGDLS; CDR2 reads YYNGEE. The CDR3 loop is CASSASVSGSYEQYF. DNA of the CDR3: TGTGCCAGCAGCGCCAGCGTTTCTGGCTCCTACGAGCAGTACTTC.

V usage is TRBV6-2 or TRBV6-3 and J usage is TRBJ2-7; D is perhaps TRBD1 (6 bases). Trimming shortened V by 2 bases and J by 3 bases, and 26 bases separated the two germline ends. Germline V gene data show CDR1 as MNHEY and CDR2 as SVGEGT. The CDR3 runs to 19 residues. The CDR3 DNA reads TGTGCCAGCAGTTACAAGTTACAGGGCCCGGCGCTGGGTAACTACGAGCAGTACTTC. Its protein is CASSYKLQGPALGNYEQYF.

For the CDR3, the DNA is TGTGCCTGGACCCAGCGGAGCAATCAGCCCCAGCATTTT. The encoded protein is CAWTQRSNQPQHF. The chain couples TRBV30 to TRBJ1-5; D unclear. Germline V gives CDR1 GTSNPN, CDR2 SVGIG (reference sequence). The ends were cut back, 4 bases at V and 1 base at J, with 8 bases in the middle. The CDR3 is 13 amino acids.

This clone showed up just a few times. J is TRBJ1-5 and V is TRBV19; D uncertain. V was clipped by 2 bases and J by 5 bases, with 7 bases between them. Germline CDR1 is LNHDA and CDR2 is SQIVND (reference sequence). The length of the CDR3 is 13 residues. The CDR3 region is CASSISGDQPQHF. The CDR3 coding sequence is TGTGCCAGTAGTATATCGGGTGATCAGCCCCAGCATTTT.